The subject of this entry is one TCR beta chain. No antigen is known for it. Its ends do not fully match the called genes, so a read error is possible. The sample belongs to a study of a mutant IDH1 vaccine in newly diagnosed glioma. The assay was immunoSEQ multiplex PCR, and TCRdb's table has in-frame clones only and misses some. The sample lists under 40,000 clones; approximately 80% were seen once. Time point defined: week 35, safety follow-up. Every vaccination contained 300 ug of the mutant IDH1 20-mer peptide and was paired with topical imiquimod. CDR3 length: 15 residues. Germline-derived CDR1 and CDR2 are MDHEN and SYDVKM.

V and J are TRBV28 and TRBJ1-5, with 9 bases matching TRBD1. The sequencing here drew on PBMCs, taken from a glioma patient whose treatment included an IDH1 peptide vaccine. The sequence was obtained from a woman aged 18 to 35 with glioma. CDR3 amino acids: CAGSTGQGISQPQHF. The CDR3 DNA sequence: TGTGCCGGCAGTACTGGACAGGGGATTTCTCAGCCCCAGCATTTT.